This TCR beta chain came from a study of CD8+ T cells in alopecia areata. On the study more broadly: Tofacitinib therapy lasting 6 to 18 months was followed by 6 months off drug.

The V segment lost 4 bases and the J segment 13 bases; nucleotides outside the gene matches: 5. CDR1 is GTSNPN and CDR2 is SVGIG in the germline V gene (reference sequence). The length of the CDR3 is 12 residues. Extraction of RNA preceded its reverse transcription into cDNA, which served as the sequencing template. Clones were read by immunoSEQ multiplex PCR, and TCRdb kept only the in-frame ones, dropping some. The sample holds 220,000 or so clones, around three fifths seen once. V and J are TRBV30 and TRBJ2-1; TRBD2 matches at 12 bases. Sequenced here: CD4+ T cells sorted from blood, sampled at week 0. The TCR sequence derives from a human donor with alopecia areata. CDR3 loop: CAWKGLAGLQFF. CDR3 sequence (DNA): TGTGCCTGGAAAGGACTAGCGGGGCTACAGTTCTTC.